The 4 T cell receptor beta chains presented below share a single source sample, sequenced in a study of T-cell reconstitution after alpha-beta-depleted transplantation in children. A library of TCRbeta sequences, prepared with unique molecular identifiers, was generated. TCRdb reprocessed the PCR reads via MiXCR and lists one record per CDR3 protein. Of hundreds of thousands of distinct CDR3 sequences listed, around 13% are singletons. Sequencing used PBMCs, obtained before TCRalphabeta/CD19-depleted stem cell transplant. The receptors derive from a girl aged 2 to 10 with congenital amegakaryocytic thrombocytopenia, due to receive a stem cell transplant.

V gene TRBV6-2 or TRBV6-3 combines with J gene TRBJ2-1; D uncertain. The germline CDR1 and CDR2 sequences are MNHEY and SVGEGT. V lost 6 bases and J 9 bases, leaving 12 bases between the germline ends. This CDR3 spans 12 amino acids. CDR3 sequence: CASSTLVFEQFF. The CDR3 nucleotides are TGTGCCAGCAGCACGCTGGTTTTTGAGCAGTTCTTC.

This clonotype was detected many times. The V call is TRBV20-1, the J call TRBJ2-5; 9 bases fit TRBD1. Germline V CDR1 and CDR2: DFQATT, SNEGSKA (reference sequence). The junction had 3 bases not matched to a gene; V was cut back by 0 bases and J by 4 bases. This CDR3 contains 14 residues. This CDR3 is CSARDGGQGETQYF. CDR3 nucleotide sequence: TGCAGTGCTAGAGATGGGGGACAGGGAGAGACCCAGTACTTC.

This clonotype was detected many times. The rearrangement joins TRBV27 to TRBJ2-1; 7 bases line up with TRBD2. The V segment lost 7 bases and the J segment 4 bases; nucleotides outside the gene matches: 10. Germline CDR1 reads MNHEY; CDR2 reads SMNVEV (reference sequence). The CDR3 has 15 residues. CDR3 amino acids: CASTPRGVEYNEQFF. CDR3 DNA sequence: TGTGCCAGCACTCCTCGGGGGGTTGAATACAATGAGCAGTTCTTC.

This chain joins TRBV28 and TRBJ2-2, with D possibly matching TRBD2 (6 bases). CDR3 length: 15 residues. Germline V gene lookup returns CDR1 MDHEN and CDR2 SYDVKM. V dropped 10 bases and J dropped 1 base, with 16 bases sitting between them. Here the CDR3 reads CATLEGGLNTGELFF. CDR3 DNA: TGTGCCACCCTTGAGGGAGGACTGAACACCGGGGAGCTGTTTTTT.